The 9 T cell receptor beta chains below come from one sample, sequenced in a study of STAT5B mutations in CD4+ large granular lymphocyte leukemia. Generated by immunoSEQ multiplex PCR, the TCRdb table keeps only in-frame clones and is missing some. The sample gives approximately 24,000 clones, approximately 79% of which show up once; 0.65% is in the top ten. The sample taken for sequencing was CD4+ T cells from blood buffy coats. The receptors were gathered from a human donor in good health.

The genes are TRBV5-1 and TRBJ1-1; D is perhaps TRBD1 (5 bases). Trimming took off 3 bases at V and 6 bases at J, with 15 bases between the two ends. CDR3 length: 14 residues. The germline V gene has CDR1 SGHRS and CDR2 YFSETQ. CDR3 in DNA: TGCGCCAGCAGCTGGAACTCAGGGACCCCTGAAGCTTTCTTT. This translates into CASSWNSGTPEAFF.

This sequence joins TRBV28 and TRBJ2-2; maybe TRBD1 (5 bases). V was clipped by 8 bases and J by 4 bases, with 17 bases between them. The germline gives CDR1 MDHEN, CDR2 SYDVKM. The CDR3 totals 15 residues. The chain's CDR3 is CASLPAGHFTGELFF. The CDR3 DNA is TGTGCCAGCCTCCCGGCAGGGCACTTCACCGGGGAGCTGTTTTTT.

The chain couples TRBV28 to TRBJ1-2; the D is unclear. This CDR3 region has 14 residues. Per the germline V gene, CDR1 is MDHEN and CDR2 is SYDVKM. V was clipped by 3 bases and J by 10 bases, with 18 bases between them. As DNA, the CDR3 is TGTGCCAGCAGTTTTCCCTCGGGCCAGCCATACTACACCTTC. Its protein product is CASSFPSGQPYYTF.

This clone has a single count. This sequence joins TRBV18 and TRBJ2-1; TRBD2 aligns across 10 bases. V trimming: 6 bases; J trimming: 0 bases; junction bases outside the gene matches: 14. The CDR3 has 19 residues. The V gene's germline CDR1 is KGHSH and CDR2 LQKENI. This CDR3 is CASSLVWLAGASSYNEQFF. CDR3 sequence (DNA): TGTGCCAGCTCCCTCGTTTGGCTAGCGGGGGCAAGCTCCTACAATGAGCAGTTCTTC.

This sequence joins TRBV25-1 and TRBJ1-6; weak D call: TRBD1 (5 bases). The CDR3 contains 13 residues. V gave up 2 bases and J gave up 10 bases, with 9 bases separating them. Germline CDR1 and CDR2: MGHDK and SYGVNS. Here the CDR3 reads CASSEMRDSPLHF. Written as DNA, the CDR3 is TGTGCCAGCAGTGAAATGAGGGACTCACCCCTCCACTTT.

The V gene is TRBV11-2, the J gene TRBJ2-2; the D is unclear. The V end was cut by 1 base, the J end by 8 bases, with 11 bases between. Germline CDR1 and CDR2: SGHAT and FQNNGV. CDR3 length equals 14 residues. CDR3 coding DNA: TGTGCCAGCAGCTTAGGGATCATTTCTGGGGAGCTGTTTTTT. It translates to CASSLGIISGELFF.

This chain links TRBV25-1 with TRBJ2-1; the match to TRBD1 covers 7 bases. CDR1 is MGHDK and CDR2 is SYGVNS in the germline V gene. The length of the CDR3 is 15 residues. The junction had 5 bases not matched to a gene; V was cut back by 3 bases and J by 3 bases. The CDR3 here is CASSDQQGIYNEQFF. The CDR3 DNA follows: TGTGCCAGCAGTGATCAACAGGGGATCTACAATGAGCAGTTCTTC.

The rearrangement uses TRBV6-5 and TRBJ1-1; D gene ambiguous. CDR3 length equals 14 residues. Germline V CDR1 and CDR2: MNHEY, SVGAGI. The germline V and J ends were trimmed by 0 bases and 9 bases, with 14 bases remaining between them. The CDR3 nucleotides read TGTGCCAGCAGTTACTCAGCAGAGAAGTGGAAAGCTTTCTTT. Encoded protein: CASSYSAEKWKAFF.

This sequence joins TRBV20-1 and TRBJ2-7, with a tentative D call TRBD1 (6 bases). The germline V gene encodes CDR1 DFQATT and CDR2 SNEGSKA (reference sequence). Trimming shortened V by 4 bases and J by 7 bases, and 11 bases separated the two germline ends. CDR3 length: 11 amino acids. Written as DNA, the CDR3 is TGCAGTGCTACAGGGGCTTGGGAGCAGTACTTC. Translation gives CSATGAWEQYF.